The 20 T cell receptor beta chains below all came from one sample that was sequenced in a study of T-cell memory formation after mild COVID-19. TCRdb fed the 5' RACE reads into MiXCR, producing one record per CDR3 protein. The sample records 350,000 or so distinct CDR3 sequences, roughly 21% being singletons. The specimen sequenced was PBMCs or a T cell subset sorted from them (not recorded which). These receptors all stem from an adult woman who had mild COVID-19 (a few samples of this study predate the infection). Cell type and time point are not known.

The rearrangement links TRBV7-8 to TRBJ2-5; D could derive from TRBD1 or TRBD2 (5 bases each). This CDR3 is 12 amino acids long. The germline V gene encodes CDR1 SGHVS and CDR2 FQNEAQ. With 5 bases removed from V and 7 bases from J, the gap between germline ends came to 11 bases. This chain's CDR3 is CASSPSQGTQYF. CDR3 DNA sequence: TGTGCCAGCAGCCCTAGCCAGGGGACCCAGTACTTC.

This clonotype appeared a single time. The chain combines TRBV7-9 with TRBJ2-4, with 7 nucleotides matching TRBD1. The CDR3 contains 16 residues. V was clipped by 1 base and J by 0 bases; unmatched bases: 3. The germline V gene encodes CDR1 SEHNR and CDR2 FQNEAQ (reference sequence). The CDR3 nucleotides are TGTGCCAGCAGCTTAGAGACAGGGTCAGCCAAAAACATTCAGTACTTC. Its protein product is CASSLETGSAKNIQYF.

This clonotype has a count of ten or more. The CDR3 sequence is CASSPGQATYEQYF. CDR3 in DNA: TGTGCCAGCTCACCGGGACAGGCAACCTACGAGCAGTACTTC. The chain employs TRBV18 and TRBJ2-7; 8 bases line up with TRBD1. The V and J ends lost 3 bases and 2 bases, in that order; junction bases with no gene match: 3. Germline assignment: CDR1 KGHSH and CDR2 LQKENI. CDR3 length equals 14 residues.

This rearrangement joins TRBV20-1 to TRBJ1-1, with D possibly being TRBD1 (6 bases). Germline V gene lookup returns CDR1 DFQATT and CDR2 SNEGSKA (reference sequence). Trimming pared 5 bases from V and 6 bases from J, leaving 16 bases between. The CDR3 extends over 13 amino acids. The DNA for the CDR3 is TGCAGTGCTCCGAAGAACAGGGACGCTGAAGCTTTCTTT. Translation gives CSAPKNRDAEAFF.

Only a few counts were recorded for this clonotype. The V gene is TRBV12-3 or TRBV12-4, the J gene TRBJ2-1; D possibly uses TRBD1 or TRBD2 (7 bases each). This CDR3 comprises 13 residues. V dropped 5 bases and J dropped 6 bases, with 11 bases sitting between them. Written as DNA, the CDR3 is TGTGCCAGCAGTACAGGGGAGGGCAATGAGCAGTTCTTC. As protein: CASSTGEGNEQFF.

In this sample, this clonotype turned up a few times. V usage is TRBV12-3 or TRBV12-4 and J usage is TRBJ2-5, with 7 bases identical to TRBD1. The trim removed 7 bases at V and 7 bases at J, leaving 9 bases unmatched. The CDR3 runs 13 residues. CDR3 protein: CASTLTGAGTQYF. The CDR3 bases are TGTGCCAGCACCCTTACAGGGGCCGGGACCCAGTACTTC.

The DNA for the CDR3 is TGTGCCAGCAGCCGAGCGGGAGTCGTCGACGAGCAGTACTTC. Translation gives CASSRAGVVDEQYF. This chain connects TRBV3-1 to TRBJ2-7; 8 nucleotides match TRBD2. The CDR3 consists of 14 residues. The trim removed 4 bases at V and 5 bases at J, leaving 7 bases unmatched. The germline CDR1 and CDR2 sequences are LGHDT and YNNKEL (reference sequence).

CDR3 DNA: TGTGCCAGCAGTTTGGGGCAGGGTCGGTCGGTTGGCAAAAACATTCAGTACTTC. It is translated as CASSLGQGRSVGKNIQYF. The rearrangement links TRBV27 to TRBJ2-4, with D possibly being TRBD1 (5 bases). The CDR3 has 18 residues. V lost 3 bases and J lost 3, with 21 bases in between. Germline loops: CDR1 MNHEY, CDR2 SMNVEV (reference sequence).

The sample holds many counts of this clonotype. The rearrangement links TRBV5-1 to TRBJ2-3; 7 bases agree with TRBD1. CDR1 and CDR2 (germline): SGHRS, YFSETQ. V trimming: 0 bases; J trimming: 5 bases; junction bases outside the gene matches: 9. This CDR3 region has 16 residues. The CDR3 nucleotides read TGCGCCAGCAGCTTGGGTCGACAGGGTCGTCTAGATACGCAGTATTTT. Amino acid sequence: CASSLGRQGRLDTQYF.

This clonotype was counted only a few times. The chain links TRBV5-6 to TRBJ1-2; D gene uncertain. The CDR3 is 14 residues long. V gave up 4 bases and J gave up 4 bases, with 14 bases separating them. In germline, CDR1 is SGHDT, CDR2 YYEEEE. The CDR3 region has the DNA TGTGCCAGCAGCCTGAGGGATTTCGGCTATGGCTACACCTTC. Its protein is CASSLRDFGYGYTF.

This clonotype was seen more than once but under ten times. This chain joins TRBV3-2 and TRBJ2-1; the table assigns TRBD2, which was not confirmed against the DNA. TRBV3-2 counts as a pseudogene. The CDR3 runs 17 residues. The CDR3 reads CASSQVLLAGVWNEQFF. The CDR3 DNA reads TGTGCCAGCAGCCAAGTACTCCTAGCGGGAGTATGGAATGAGCAGTTCTTC.

The chain combines TRBV7-8 with TRBJ1-1; possibly TRBD1 for D (5 bases). The germline gives CDR1 SGHVS, CDR2 FQNEAQ. The CDR3 loop spans 14 amino acids. The V end lost 0 bases, the J end lost 6 bases, and 11 bases lay between the germline ends. The CDR3: CASSLALGVAEAFF. The CDR3 coding sequence is TGTGCCAGCAGCTTAGCGCTGGGGGTCGCTGAAGCTTTCTTT. Full variable domain (rest looked up from reference TRBV7-8 and TRBJ1-1): GAGVSQSPRYKVAKRGQDVALRCDPISGHVSLFWYQQALGQGPEFLTYFQNEAQLDKSGLPSDRFFAERPEGSVSTLKIQRTQQEDSAVYLCASSLALGVAEAFFGQGTRLTVV.

This chain uses TRBV18 with TRBJ1-2; 7 bases match TRBD1. The CDR3 covers 14 residues. V gave up 3 bases and J gave up 4 bases; unmatched junction bases: 5. CDR1 KGHSH and CDR2 LQKENI come from the germline V gene. The CDR3 nucleotides read TGTGCCAGCTCACCCGGACAGGACTTCTATGGCTACACCTTC. Protein sequence: CASSPGQDFYGYTF.

This clonotype has a handful of counts. This chain connects TRBV6-5 to TRBJ1-4; TRBD1 agrees at 7 bases. CDR3 length equals 15 residues. Losses at the gene ends were 2 bases for V and 8 bases for J; bases not matched to a gene: 8. CDR1 and CDR2 (germline): MNHEY, SVGAGI. CDR3 nucleotide sequence: TGTGCCAGCAGTTACACGACAGGGCTTAACGAAAAACTGTTTTTT. It specifies CASSYTTGLNEKLFF.

The chain combines TRBV5-5 with TRBJ1-2, with a possible D match to TRBD1 (6 bases). Germline values: CDR1 SGHKS, CDR2 YYEKEE (reference sequence). Trimming stripped 6 bases from V and 0 bases from J, with 21 bases between. This CDR3 comprises 17 residues. The DNA for the CDR3 is TGTGCCAGCACCCCTTCCCCCTCTAACAGGGCTAACTATGGCTACACCTTC. It translates to CASTPSPSNRANYGYTF.

This clonotype was seen more than once but under ten times. This sequence joins TRBV6-5 and TRBJ2-1; the match to TRBD2 covers 10 bases. Losses at the gene ends were 4 bases for V and 0 bases for J; bases not matched to a gene: 3. CDR1 and CDR2 from the germline V gene are MNHEY and SVGAGI. This CDR3 contains 16 residues. CDR3 in DNA: TGTGCCAGCAGTTCCCGACTAGCGGGCTCCTACAATGAGCAGTTCTTC. Translated, it gives CASSSRLAGSYNEQFF.

This clonotype occurred many times. The chain recombines TRBV5-1 with TRBJ2-1; TRBD1 is a possible D gene (5 bases). The CDR3 runs to 14 residues. CDR1 and CDR2 from the germline V gene are SGHRS and YFSETQ. Trimming took off 4 bases at V and 2 bases at J, with 10 bases between the two ends. CDR3 residues: CASSRPGTYNEQFF. The CDR3 coding sequence is TGCGCCAGCAGCCGGCCAGGGACCTACAATGAGCAGTTCTTC.

The chain has TRBV4-3 and TRBJ1-1; D not certain. CDR1 LGHNA and CDR2 YSLEER come from the germline V gene. This CDR3 has 15 residues. With 0 bases removed from V and 0 bases from J, the gap between germline ends came to 8 bases. The CDR3 DNA reads TGCGCCAGCAGCCAAGAGGTGGGAATGAACACTGAAGCTTTCTTT. Its protein product is CASSQEVGMNTEAFF.

This clonotype was counted only a few times. The chain combines TRBV11-1 with TRBJ2-3, with 14 positions matching TRBD2. The CDR3 covers 15 residues. CDR1 and CDR2 from the germline V gene are SGHAT and FQDESV (reference sequence). J was trimmed by 6 bases and V by 5 bases; bases with no gene match: 4. The CDR3 is CASSDGTSGSDTQYF. DNA for the CDR3: TGTGCCAGCAGCGATGGGACTAGCGGGAGTGATACGCAGTATTTT. Supplemented by reference TRBV11-1 and TRBJ2-3, the full variable domain reads EAEVAQSPRYKITEKSQAVAFWCDPISGHATLYWYRQILGQGPELLVQFQDESVVDDSQLPKDRFSAERLKGVDSTLKIQPAELGDSAMYLCASSDGTSGSDTQYFGPGTRLTVL.

This clonotype was found a few times. The rearrangement links TRBV7-2 to TRBJ2-5; 13 bases line up with TRBD2. Germline CDR1 SGHTA, CDR2 FQGNSA. Trimming cost V 5 bases and J 2 bases; bases outside gene matches: 5. This CDR3 is 16 amino acids long. CDR3 sequence reads: CASSARTSGRQETQYF. The CDR3 nucleotides are TGTGCCAGCAGCGCACGGACTAGCGGGAGACAAGAGACCCAGTACTTC.